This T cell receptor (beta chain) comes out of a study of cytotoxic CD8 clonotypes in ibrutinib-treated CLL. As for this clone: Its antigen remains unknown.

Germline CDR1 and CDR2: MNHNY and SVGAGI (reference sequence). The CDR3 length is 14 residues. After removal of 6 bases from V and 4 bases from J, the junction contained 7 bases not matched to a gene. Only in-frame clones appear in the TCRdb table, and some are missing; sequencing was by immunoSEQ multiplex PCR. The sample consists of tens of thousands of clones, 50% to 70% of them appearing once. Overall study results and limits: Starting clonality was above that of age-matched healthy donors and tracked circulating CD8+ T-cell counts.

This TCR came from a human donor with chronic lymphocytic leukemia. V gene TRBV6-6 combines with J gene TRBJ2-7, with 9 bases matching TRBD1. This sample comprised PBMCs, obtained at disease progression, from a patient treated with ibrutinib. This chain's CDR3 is CASSHGTGPYEQYF. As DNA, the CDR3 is TGTGCCAGCAGCCACGGGACAGGGCCGTACGAGCAGTACTTC.